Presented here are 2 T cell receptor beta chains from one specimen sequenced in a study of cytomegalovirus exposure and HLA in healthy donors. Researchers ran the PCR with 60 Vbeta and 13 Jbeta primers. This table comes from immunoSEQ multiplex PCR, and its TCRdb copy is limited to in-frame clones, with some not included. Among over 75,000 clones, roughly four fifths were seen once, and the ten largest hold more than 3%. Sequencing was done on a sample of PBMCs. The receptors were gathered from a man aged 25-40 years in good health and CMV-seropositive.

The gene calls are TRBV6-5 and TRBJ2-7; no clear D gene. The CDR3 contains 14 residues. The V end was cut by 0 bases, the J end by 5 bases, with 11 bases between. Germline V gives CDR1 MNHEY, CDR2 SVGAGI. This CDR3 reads CASSYSSLSDEQYF. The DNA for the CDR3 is TGTGCCAGCAGTTACTCTTCCTTGTCCGACGAGCAGTACTTC.

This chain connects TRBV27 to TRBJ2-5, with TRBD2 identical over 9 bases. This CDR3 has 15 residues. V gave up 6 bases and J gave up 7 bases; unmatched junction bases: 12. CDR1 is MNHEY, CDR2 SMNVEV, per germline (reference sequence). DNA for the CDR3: TGTGCCAGCAGCACCGGACTAGCGAGGGGGGGGACCCAGTACTTC. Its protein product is CASSTGLARGGTQYF.